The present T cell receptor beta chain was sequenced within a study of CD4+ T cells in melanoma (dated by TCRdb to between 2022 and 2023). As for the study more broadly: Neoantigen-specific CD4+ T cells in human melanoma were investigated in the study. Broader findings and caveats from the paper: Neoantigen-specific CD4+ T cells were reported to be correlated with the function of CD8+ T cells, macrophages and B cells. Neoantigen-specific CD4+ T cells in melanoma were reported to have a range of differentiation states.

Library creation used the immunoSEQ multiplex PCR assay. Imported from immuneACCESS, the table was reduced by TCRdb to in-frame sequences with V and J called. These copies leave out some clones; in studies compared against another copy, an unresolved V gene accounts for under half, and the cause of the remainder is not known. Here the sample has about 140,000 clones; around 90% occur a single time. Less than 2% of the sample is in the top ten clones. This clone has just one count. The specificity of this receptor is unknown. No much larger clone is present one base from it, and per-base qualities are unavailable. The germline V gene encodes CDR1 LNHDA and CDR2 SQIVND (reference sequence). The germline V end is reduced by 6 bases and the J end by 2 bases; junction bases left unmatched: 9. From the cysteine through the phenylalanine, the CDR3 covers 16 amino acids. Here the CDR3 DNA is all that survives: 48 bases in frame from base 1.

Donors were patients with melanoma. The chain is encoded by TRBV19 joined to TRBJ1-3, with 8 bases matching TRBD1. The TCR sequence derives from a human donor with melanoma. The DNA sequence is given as TGTGCCAGTAGGCGACAGGGGACCATGCCTGGAAACACCATATATTTT. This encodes CASRRQGTMPGNTIYF.